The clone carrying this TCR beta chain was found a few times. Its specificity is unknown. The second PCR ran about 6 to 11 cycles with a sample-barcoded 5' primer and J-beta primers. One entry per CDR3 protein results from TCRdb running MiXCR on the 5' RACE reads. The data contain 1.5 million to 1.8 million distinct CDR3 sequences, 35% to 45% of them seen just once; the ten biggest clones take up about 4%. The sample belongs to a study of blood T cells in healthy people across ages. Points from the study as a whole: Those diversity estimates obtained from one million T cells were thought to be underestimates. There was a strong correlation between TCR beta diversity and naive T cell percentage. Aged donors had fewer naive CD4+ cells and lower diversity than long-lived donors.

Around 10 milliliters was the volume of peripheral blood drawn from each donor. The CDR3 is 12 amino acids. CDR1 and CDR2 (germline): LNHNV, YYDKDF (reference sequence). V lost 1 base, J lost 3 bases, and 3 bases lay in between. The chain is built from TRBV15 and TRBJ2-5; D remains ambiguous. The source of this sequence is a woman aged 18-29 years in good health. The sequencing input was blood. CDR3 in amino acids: CATSRGEETQYF. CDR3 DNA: TGTGCCACCAGCAGAGGAGAAGAGACCCAGTACTTC.